This TCR beta chain comes out of a study of T-cell reconstitution after alpha-beta-depleted transplantation in children. This CDR3 spans 13 amino acids. V shed 5 bases and J 4 bases; nucleotides not matched to a gene: 3. From germline, CDR1 is DFQATT and CDR2 SNEGSKA (reference sequence). The TCRbeta library was prepared with unique molecular identifiers. In TCRdb, the PCR reads were re-called with MiXCR into one record per CDR3 protein. The data hold around 140,000 distinct CDR3 sequences, with roughly 8.8% observed a single time. This clonotype has at least ten counts. V is TRBV20-1 and J is TRBJ1-1; 11 bases are a match to TRBD1. This receptor was taken from a female patient aged 2 to 10 who had a stem cell transplant for congenital amegakaryocytic thrombocytopenia, so the T cells may come from the graft donor. The input for sequencing was PBMCs, mostly from graft donor cells, taken 180 days after TCRalphabeta/CD19-depleted stem cell transplant. The CDR3 loop reads CSASGQGATEAFF. The CDR3 bases are TGCAGTGCTTCTGGACAGGGGGCCACTGAAGCTTTCTTT.